Presented here are 18 T cell receptor beta chains from one specimen sequenced in a study of T-cell reconstitution after alpha-beta-depleted transplantation in children. The TCRbeta library was prepared with unique molecular identifiers. TCRdb ran MiXCR on the PCR reads and lists one entry per CDR3 protein. This table holds around 440,000 distinct CDR3 sequences, 16% found once. Sequenced material: PBMCs, mostly from graft donor cells, taken 360 days after TCRalphabeta/CD19-depleted stem cell transplant. The receptors here all came from a boy under two years old who had a stem cell transplant for Wiskott-Aldrich syndrome, so the T cells may come from the graft donor.

There are many counts of this clonotype. The chain carries TRBV3-1 and TRBJ2-2; D call uncertain. Per the germline V gene, CDR1 is LGHDT and CDR2 is YNNKEL (reference sequence). Trimming removed 3 bases at V and 0 bases at J, with 8 bases between. This CDR3 contains 15 residues. CDR3 sequence: CASSQGLSNTGELFF. CDR3 nucleotides: TGTGCCAGCAGCCAGGGGTTATCGAACACCGGGGAGCTGTTTTTT.

This chain joins TRBV6-5 and TRBJ2-1; D gene unclear. Germline CDR1 reads MNHEY; CDR2 reads SVGAGI. The ends were cut back, 2 bases at V and 0 bases at J, with 11 bases in the middle. CDR3 length: 16 residues. Here the CDR3 DNA reads TGTGCCAGCAGTTACGGGCAGAAGAGCTCCTACAATGAGCAGTTCTTC. Protein product: CASSYGQKSSYNEQFF.

This clonotype was seen repeatedly, ten times or more. V and J are TRBV7-2 and TRBJ1-1; D is uncertain. Germline CDR1 is SGHTA and CDR2 is FQGNSA. The CDR3 consists of 13 residues. The germline V and J ends were trimmed by 2 bases and 1 base, with 5 bases remaining between them. CDR3 sequence: CASSLHRNTEAFF. The CDR3 coding sequence is TGTGCCAGCAGCTTACACAGGAACACTGAAGCTTTCTTT.

The V gene is TRBV12-3 or TRBV12-4, the J gene TRBJ2-3; TRBD2 matches at 7 bases. The CDR3 consists of 17 residues. The J segment lost 0 bases and the V segment lost 5 bases, leaving 11 bases of the junction unmatched. The CDR3 nucleotides read TGTGCCAGCAGTCTCTTCGGACGGGAGGTTAGCACAGATACGCAGTATTTT. Translating gives CASSLFGREVSTDTQYF.

This clonotype came up once. The V call is TRBV10-2, the J call TRBJ2-5; D perhaps matches TRBD1 (6 bases). The CDR3 is 13 amino acids. Germline lookup yields CDR1 WSHSY and CDR2 SAAADI. Trimming took off 6 bases at V and 5 bases at J, with 13 bases between the two ends. The DNA of the CDR3 is TGCGCCAGCAGGGCCTGGGGGCTGGAGACCCAGTACTTC. As protein: CASRAWGLETQYF.

This clonotype was found a few times. The gene calls are TRBV27 and TRBJ2-1; D is possibly TRBD2 (5 bases). This CDR3 is 19 amino acids long. With 9 bases removed from V and 4 bases from J, the gap between germline ends came to 31 bases. CDR1 MNHEY and CDR2 SMNVEV come from the germline V gene (reference sequence). The DNA for the CDR3 is TGTGCCAGTTCCCTCGGTGAGGACTTATACCCCCGATGTTACAATGAGCAGTTCTTC. This encodes CASSLGEDLYPRCYNEQFF.

J is TRBJ2-3 and V is TRBV6-5; TRBD2 matches at 13 bases. Germline lookup yields CDR1 MNHEY and CDR2 SVGAGI. This CDR3 spans 16 amino acids. J lost 4 bases, V lost 1 base, and 2 bases had no gene match. The CDR3 DNA reads as TGTGCCAGCAGTTACTTCACTAGCGGGGGGGCAGATACGCAGTATTTT. As protein: CASSYFTSGGADTQYF.

The chain employs TRBV18 and TRBJ2-1; no firm D call. Trimming left V 3 bases short and J 2 bases short, with 11 bases between. This CDR3 contains 15 residues. The germline gives CDR1 KGHSH, CDR2 LQKENI. This CDR3 reads CASSPPSTAYNEQFF. The CDR3 nucleotides are TGTGCCAGCTCACCCCCTAGTACCGCCTACAATGAGCAGTTCTTC.

This clonotype turned up a few times. The gene calls are TRBV7-2 and TRBJ2-1; the match to TRBD2 covers 10 bases. Germline V gene sequence: CDR1 SGHTA, CDR2 FQGNSA. The J segment lost 8 bases and the V segment lost 0 bases, leaving 13 bases of the junction unmatched. This CDR3 has 18 residues. The CDR3 DNA follows: TGTGCCAGCAGCTTAGCCAATTTCCCTAGCGGGAGACGCGATGAGCAGTTCTTC. Residues: CASSLANFPSGRRDEQFF.

This clonotype has only a few counts. CDR3 sequence: CASSLTVSYTGELFF. DNA of the CDR3: TGCGCCAGCAGCTTGACGGTATCATACACCGGGGAGCTGTTTTTT. The rearrangement uses TRBV5-1 and TRBJ2-2; unclear D gene. The CDR3 extends over 15 amino acids. Between the trimmed V and J ends, which lost 1 base and 3 bases, there was a span of 10 bases. The germline V gene encodes CDR1 SGHRS and CDR2 YFSETQ. Full variable domain (rest looked up from reference TRBV5-1 and TRBJ2-2): KAGVTQTPRYLIKTRGQQVTLSCSPISGHRSVSWYQQTPGQGLQFLFEYFSETQRNKGNFPGRFSGRQFSNSRSEMNVSTLELGDSALYLCASSLTVSYTGELFFGEGSRLTVL.

This chain connects TRBV11-2 to TRBJ1-4; no clear D gene. Germline V CDR1 and CDR2: SGHAT, FQNNGV. The CDR3 sequence is 19 residues long. V gave up 3 bases and J gave up 2 bases, with 22 bases separating them. CDR3 residues: CASSLVLLERRATNEKLFF. DNA for the CDR3: TGTGCCAGCAGCTTGGTTTTATTGGAGCGGAGGGCGACTAATGAAAAACTGTTTTTT.

This clonotype was observed a handful of times. The V gene is TRBV5-1, the J gene TRBJ2-1; D unresolved. Per the germline V gene, CDR1 is SGHRS and CDR2 is YFSETQ. The CDR3 has 17 residues. The V end was cut by 2 bases, the J end by 2 bases, with 17 bases between. The CDR3 is CASSLRPPSTTYNEQFF. Here the CDR3 DNA reads TGCGCCAGCAGCTTAAGACCCCCGTCAACTACCTACAATGAGCAGTTCTTC.

There are a few counts of this clonotype. V usage is TRBV19 and J usage is TRBJ2-3; no reliable D call. The CDR3 length is 14 residues. V lost 6 bases to trimming and J lost 0 bases, with 10 bases between them. Germline loops: CDR1 LNHDA, CDR2 SQIVND (reference sequence). The CDR3 loop is CASRETYSTDTQYF. The CDR3 region has the DNA TGTGCCAGTAGAGAGACCTATAGCACAGATACGCAGTATTTT.

This clonotype showed up just a few times. The chain links TRBV12-3 or TRBV12-4 to TRBJ2-2; D remains ambiguous. Between the trimmed V and J ends, which lost 8 bases and 0 bases, there was a span of 16 bases. The CDR3 consists of 16 residues. Here the CDR3 reads CASGREVGPNTGELFF. CDR3 DNA: TGTGCCAGCGGAAGGGAAGTCGGACCGAACACCGGGGAGCTGTTTTTT.

The V and J genes are TRBV7-8 and TRBJ2-4; D perhaps matches TRBD1 (7 bases). V was pared by 0 bases and J by 7 bases, with 13 bases between. Germline CDR1 is SGHVS and CDR2 is FQNEAQ. The CDR3 is 15 residues long. CDR3 DNA: TGTGCCAGCAGCTTAGCCCCAGGGGGGCGGAACATTCAGTACTTC. Its protein is CASSLAPGGRNIQYF. Using reference TRBV7-8 and TRBJ2-4 for the parts outside the CDR3, the full variable domain is GAGVSQSPRYKVAKRGQDVALRCDPISGHVSLFWYQQALGQGPEFLTYFQNEAQLDKSGLPSDRFFAERPEGSVSTLKIQRTQQEDSAVYLCASSLAPGGRNIQYFGAGTRLSVL.

The chain employs TRBV28 and TRBJ1-1; 7 bases agree with TRBD1. The CDR3 loop spans 15 amino acids. Trimming removed 4 bases from V and 10 bases from J; junction bases left unmatched: 15. Germline CDR1 is MDHEN and CDR2 is SYDVKM. CDR3 amino acids: CASSYRTGGPGRAFF. In DNA form, the CDR3 reads TGTGCCAGCAGTTATAGGACAGGCGGCCCCGGGCGAGCTTTCTTT.

This clonotype was seen only a few times. V is TRBV6-2 or TRBV6-3 and J is TRBJ1-5; the match to TRBD1 covers 8 bases. The CDR3 is 14 residues long. Germline V gene lookup returns CDR1 MNHEY and CDR2 SVGEGT. With V trimmed by 7 bases and J by 7 bases, 9 bases remained unmatched. The DNA for the CDR3 is TGTGCCAGCAAGCTGACAGGGGCGGTCCAGCCCCAGCATTTT. Translation: CASKLTGAVQPQHF.

This clonotype was picked up a small number of times. The rearrangement uses TRBV5-1 and TRBJ2-7; TRBD2 matches at 11 bases. V lost 5 bases and J lost 9; bases outside the gene matches: 7. The CDR3 sequence is 13 residues long. From germline, CDR1 is SGHRS and CDR2 YFSETQ. The CDR3 spells CASRSTSGAGQYF. The CDR3 DNA sequence: TGCGCCAGCAGATCGACTAGCGGGGCTGGGCAGTACTTC.